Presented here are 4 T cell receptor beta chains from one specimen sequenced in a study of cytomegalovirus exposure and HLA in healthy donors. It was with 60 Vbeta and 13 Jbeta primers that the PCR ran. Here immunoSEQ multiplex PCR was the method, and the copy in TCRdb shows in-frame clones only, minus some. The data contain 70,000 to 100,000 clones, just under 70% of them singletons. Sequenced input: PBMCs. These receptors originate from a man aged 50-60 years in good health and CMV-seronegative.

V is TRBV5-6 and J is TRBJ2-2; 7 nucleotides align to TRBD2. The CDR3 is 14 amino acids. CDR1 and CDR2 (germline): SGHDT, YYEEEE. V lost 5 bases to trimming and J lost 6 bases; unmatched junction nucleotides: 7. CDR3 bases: TGTGCCAGCAGTAGAGCGGGGCTTCCCGGGGAGCTGTTTTTT. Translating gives CASSRAGLPGELFF.

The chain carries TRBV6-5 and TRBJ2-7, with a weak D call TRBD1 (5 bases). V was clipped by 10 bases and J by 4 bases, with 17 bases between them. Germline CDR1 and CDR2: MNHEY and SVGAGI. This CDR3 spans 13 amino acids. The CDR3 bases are TGTGCCACGACAGTTTATGACCCTTACGAGCAGTACGTC. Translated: CATTVYDPYEQYV.

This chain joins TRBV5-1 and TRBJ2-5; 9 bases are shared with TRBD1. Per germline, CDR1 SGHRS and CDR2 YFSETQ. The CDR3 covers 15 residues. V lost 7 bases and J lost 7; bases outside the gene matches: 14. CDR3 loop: CASSGQGGGEVTQYF. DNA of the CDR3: TGCGCCAGCTCGGGACAGGGAGGAGGTGAAGTGACCCAGTACTTC.

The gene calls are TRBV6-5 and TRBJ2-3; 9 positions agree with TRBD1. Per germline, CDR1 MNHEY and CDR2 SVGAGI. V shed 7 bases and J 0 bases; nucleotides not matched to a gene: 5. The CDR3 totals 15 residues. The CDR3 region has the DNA TGTGCCAGCAATTGGGACAGGGAGAGCACAGATACGCAGTATTTT. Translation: CASNWDRESTDTQYF.